The following is a T cell receptor beta chain sequence with its context. This clone showed up just a few times. Its cognate antigen has yet to be identified. It has no much larger one-base neighbor in the sample; base qualities were not kept. TCRbeta CDR3 regions were amplified from genomic DNA using the immunoSEQ Assay, a bias-controlled multiplex PCR. In the source study's methods: Within the assay, amplification of reference gene primers was used to estimate how many nucleated cells each sample contained. Sequence reads were collapsed and filtered to measure the absolute abundance of every unique TCRbeta CDR3 rearrangement. Productive Simpson clonality was computed per sample as the square root of Simpson's diversity index over productive rearrangements. TCRdb's version of the immuneACCESS table is confined to in-frame rearrangements and falls short of the full clone set. An unresolved V gene accounts for under half of the shortfall where checked; the remainder is of unknown origin. Clone size and V and J calls were adopted from that table, with D and trimming inferred from the DNA. Across this sample there are 100,000 to 150,000 clones, with around 81% seen only once. Together, the top ten hold approximately 3.9% of the sample.

These data are taken from a study of blood T cell repertoires in COVID-19 (dated by TCRdb to 2020 to 2022). Regarding the study in general: Samples covering the acute and convalescent phases of COVID-19 were provided by collaborators in the United States, Italy and Spain. A freely available public database, intended as a resource for researchers studying the immune response to SARS-CoV-2, is where the repertoires were released. Subjects who had been exposed to COVID-19, were actively infected with it, or had recovered from it provided the deeply sampled blood TCRbeta repertoires that made up the dataset. Nearly every sample came with metadata listing a de-identified subject ID, COVID-19 status, age in years and sex. The material from the prospective study consisted of cDNA or gDNA derived from T cells, B-cell-depleted T cells, or PBMCs. Where HLA class I and class II types were available, the types were taken from metadata supplied by the sample provider, not from assay-based typing. The samples were drawn from the first 160 participants of the ongoing ImmuneRACE study and from over 950 subjects provided by 6 global collaborators.

General findings and caveats noted by the study authors: The quantity of clinical and demographic metadata differed by source and by participant and was supplied without curation.

Each collaborating institution followed its own protocols to collect whole blood in K2EDTA tubes. For TCRbeta analysis, collaborator samples were shipped as frozen whole blood, as isolated PBMCs, or as DNA extracted from either sample type. CDR1 LNHDA and CDR2 SQIVND are derived from the germline V gene (reference sequence). Measured from the cysteine to the phenylalanine, the CDR3 is 16 residues long. The DNA shown is the 48-base CDR3, in frame from base 1. V is cut by 5 bases and J by 4 bases, and the space between the germline ends is 19 bases. The receptor chain draws on TRBV19 and TRBJ2-3; perhaps TRBD2 is the D gene, with 6 bases matching. The sequence came from a woman aged 50 to 65 with acute or convalescent COVID-19. Sequencing was carried out using peripheral blood. The CDR3 region has the sequence CASSVAGAGYSDTQYF. The DNA sequence is given as TGTGCCAGTAGTGTGGCTGGAGCGGGTTATTCAGATACGCAGTATTTT.